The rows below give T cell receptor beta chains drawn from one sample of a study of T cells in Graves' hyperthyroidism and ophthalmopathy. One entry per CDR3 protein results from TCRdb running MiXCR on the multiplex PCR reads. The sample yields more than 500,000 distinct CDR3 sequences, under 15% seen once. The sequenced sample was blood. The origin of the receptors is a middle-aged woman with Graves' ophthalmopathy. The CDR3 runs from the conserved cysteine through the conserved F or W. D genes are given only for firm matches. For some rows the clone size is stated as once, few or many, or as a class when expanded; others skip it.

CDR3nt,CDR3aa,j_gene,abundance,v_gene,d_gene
TGTGCCAGCAGTTTATTCGGGGAAGACGGGGAGCTGTTTTTT,CASSLFGEDGELFF,TRBJ2-2,few,TRBV27,-
TGCAGCCCTGAACCCGGGACAGCTTACCTGGGGAGCAATCAGCCCCAGCATTTT,CSPEPGTAYLGSNQPQHF,TRBJ1-5,many,TRBV29-1,TRBD1
TGTGCCTGGAGTGCCAACACAGGGCTAGGAAACACCATATATTTT,CAWSANTGLGNTIYF,TRBJ1-3,many,TRBV30,-
TGTGCCAGCAGCCGCGGGCAGAAGAACACTGAAGCTTTCTTT,CASSRGQKNTEAFF,TRBJ1-1,many,TRBV11-2,-
TGTGCCAGTAGTAGTGGACAGGGTCAAGAGACCCGGTACTTC,CASSSGQGQETRYF,TRBJ2-5,few,TRBV19,TRBD1
TGTGCCAGCAGCTTAGGTGGGGGGGTAGGCGCCACCTACGAGCAGTACTTC,CASSLGGGVGATYEQYF,TRBJ2-7,-,TRBV11-2,TRBD2
TGTGCCACCGGACAGCTGGTTACCTACGAGCAGTACTTC,CATGQLVTYEQYF,TRBJ2-7,many,TRBV28,-
TGTGCCAGCAGCCAAGACGGGGGCCCCGGCAACTACGAGCAGTACTTC,CASSQDGGPGNYEQYF,TRBJ2-7,few,TRBV3-1,-
TGTGCCAGTAGCCTGCAGCCCGACTCCTACGAGCAGTACTTC,CASSLQPDSYEQYF,TRBJ2-7,many,TRBV19,-
TGTGCCAGCAGTAGGACAGGGGCGAAAGCCTCCTACGAGCAGTACTTC,CASSRTGAKASYEQYF,TRBJ2-7,many,TRBV2,TRBD1
TGTGCCAGCAGTTTAGTCTACCTAGGCACCGGGGAGCTGTTTTTT,CASSLVYLGTGELFF,TRBJ2-2,many,TRBV12-3/TRBV12-4,-
TGTGCCAGTAGTACCACCCCCTGGGGGGAAGCTGAAGCTTTCTTT,CASSTTPWGEAEAFF,TRBJ1-1,-,TRBV19,-
TGTGCCAGCAGCTTAGTAGGTAGGGCTCGCTTT,CASSLVGRARF,TRBJ1-1,-,TRBV7-2,-
TGCAGTGCTACTAGGGGGACAGGGTTTAATTCACCCCTCCACTTT,CSATRGTGFNSPLHF,TRBJ1-6,many,TRBV20-1,TRBD1
TGTGCCAGCAGCTATGCCGGGCAGGACTATGGCTACACCTTC,CASSYAGQDYGYTF,TRBJ1-2,many,TRBV7-2,-
TGTGCCAGCAGCCCCGACAGGTCTGGAAACACCATATATTTT,CASSPDRSGNTIYF,TRBJ1-3,many,TRBV9,-
TGTGCCTGGAGTGTTGCACAGATTGGCAATCAGCCCCAGCATTTT,CAWSVAQIGNQPQHF,TRBJ1-5,many,TRBV30,-
TGTGCCAGCAGTCCTAGCGGGAGAGGCTTCGACGAGCAGTACTTC,CASSPSGRGFDEQYF,TRBJ2-7,-,TRBV6-2/TRBV6-3,TRBD2
TGTGCCAGCAGTTTGGGGTTGGGGAATTCACCCCTCCACTTT,CASSLGLGNSPLHF,TRBJ1-6,many,TRBV12-3/TRBV12-4,-
TGTGCCAGCAGCCAAGATGGAAGGGGCACAGAGCAGTACTTC,CASSQDGRGTEQYF,TRBJ2-7,few,TRBV3-1,-
TGTGCCAGCAGCTTAGCAGGGGGCAGGTCGGAGACCCAGTACTTC,CASSLAGGRSETQYF,TRBJ2-5,-,TRBV7-8,TRBD1
TGTGCCAGCAGATTAGGGGGGGCCTCCTACGAGCAGTACTTC,CASRLGGASYEQYF,TRBJ2-7,many,TRBV28,-
TGTGCCAGTAACCAGCAGGGCAATCAGCCCCAGCATTTT,CASNQQGNQPQHF,TRBJ1-5,many,TRBV19,-
TGTGCCAGCACCGACTCCCGGACAGGGCCCAATCAGCCCCAGCATTTT,CASTDSRTGPNQPQHF,TRBJ1-5,many,TRBV28,TRBD1
TGTGCCAGCAGCCCGCGGGCCTACACCGGGGAGCTGTTTTTT,CASSPRAYTGELFF,TRBJ2-2,-,TRBV7-9,-
TGCGCCAGCAGCCCCCAGACAGCGATCTACGAGCAGTACTTC,CASSPQTAIYEQYF,TRBJ2-7,-,TRBV4-3,-
TGTGCCAGCAGGAGACAGGGTAAATCCTACGAGCAGTACTTC,CASRRQGKSYEQYF,TRBJ2-7,many,TRBV28,TRBD1
TGTGCCAGCAGTATCCAAGGGAACACTGAAGCTTTCTTT,CASSIQGNTEAFF,TRBJ1-1,many,TRBV19,-
TGCAGCGGACGGGACAGCTCTTGGGTGACGTCCCAGTACTTC,CSGRDSSWVTSQYF,TRBJ2-5,few,TRBV29-1,TRBD1
TGTGCCACCAGTGATTTGGCGGGGATTGGCTACACCTTC,CATSDLAGIGYTF,TRBJ1-2,many,TRBV24-1,-
TGTGCTAGTGGTTCCTCGTTCGCGTTTTTC,CASGSSFAFF,TRBJ2-7,-,TRBV12-5,-
TGTGCCACCAGTGATCGCACAGGGACTGGGGCCAACGTCCTGACTTTC,CATSDRTGTGANVLTF,TRBJ2-6,few,TRBV24-1,-
TGTGCCAGCAGTACCACTAGATTGAGCTCCTACGAGCAGTACTTC,CASSTTRLSSYEQYF,TRBJ2-7,few,TRBV12-3/TRBV12-4,-
TGTGCCAGCAGTTCGGGACAGGGGAATAACTATGGCTACACCTTC,CASSSGQGNNYGYTF,TRBJ1-2,many,TRBV12-3/TRBV12-4,TRBD1
TGTGCCAGCTCACCGTCCCAGGGAACTACGGCTGAAGCTTTCTTT,CASSPSQGTTAEAFF,TRBJ1-1,many,TRBV18,-
TGTGCCAGCAGTTTTTCGGCCCTGAACACTGAAGCTTTCTTT,CASSFSALNTEAFF,TRBJ1-1,-,TRBV28,-
TGTGCCAGCAGCCTAGCTGGACCATTTTGGACCCAGTACTTC,CASSLAGPFWTQYF,TRBJ2-5,-,TRBV14,-
TGTGCCAGCAGTCTTACAGGGGGCAGTAGCGGGGAGCTGTTTTTT,CASSLTGGSSGELFF,TRBJ2-2,-,TRBV6-2/TRBV6-3,TRBD1
TGCAGTGCTACCTACAGGGGGGCTGGAAACACCATATATTTT,CSATYRGAGNTIYF,TRBJ1-3,few,TRBV20-1,TRBD1
TGTGCCTGGGGGGGGGACACCGGGGAGCTGTTTTTT,CAWGGDTGELFF,TRBJ2-2,-,TRBV30,TRBD2
TGTGCCAGCAGCGTAGAAGCGGGAGTGGAAGAGCAGTACTTC,CASSVEAGVEEQYF,TRBJ2-7,many,TRBV9,TRBD2
TGTGCCAGCATCCCCGGTCGGTTCACTGAAGCTTTCTTT,CASIPGRFTEAFF,TRBJ1-1,-,TRBV6-1,-
TGTGCCAGCAACCCCGGGACACAGGTACACATTCAGTACTTC,CASNPGTQVHIQYF,TRBJ2-4,-,TRBV6-1,-
TGTGCCAGCAGCCACACCGGGACAGGGCTCGGCTACACCTTC,CASSHTGTGLGYTF,TRBJ1-2,-,TRBV7-9,TRBD1
TGTGCCAGCAGCTTAGATAGGGCGGCGAAGAAAGCTTTCTTT,CASSLDRAAKKAFF,TRBJ1-1,-,TRBV7-2,-
TGTGCCAGCAGTTACTCGGGAGGGCAGTATATGAACACTGAAGCTTTCTTT,CASSYSGGQYMNTEAFF,TRBJ1-1,many,TRBV28,-
TGTGCCAGCAGCGGAGACGCCGAGGAGTACGAGCAGTACTTC,CASSGDAEEYEQYF,TRBJ2-7,many,TRBV2,-
TGTGCCATCACCTCAGGTCTTGGGGCCAACGTCCTGACTTTC,CAITSGLGANVLTF,TRBJ2-6,-,TRBV10-3,-
TGCAGTGCTGGGGGCGGGGAATACGCAGAGCAGTACTTC,CSAGGGEYAEQYF,TRBJ2-7,many,TRBV20-1,-
TGCAGTGCTAGACCGGGACAGAGCAATCAGCCCCAGCATTTT,CSARPGQSNQPQHF,TRBJ1-5,-,TRBV20-1,TRBD1
TGTGCCAGCAGTTCCTCAGGGGGGTACTACGAGCAGTACTTC,CASSSSGGYYEQYF,TRBJ2-7,-,TRBV28,-
TGTGCCAGCAGCTTAGCGCCTGGGGCCAACACTGAAGCTTTCTTT,CASSLAPGANTEAFF,TRBJ1-1,many,TRBV7-8,-